This TCR beta chain came from a study of T-cell reconstitution after alpha-beta-depleted transplantation in children. Unique molecular identifiers were incorporated during preparation of the TCRbeta library. One entry per CDR3 protein, called by TCRdb with MiXCR from the PCR reads. The sample shows around 76,000 distinct CDR3 sequences, 15% to 20% of them seen only once. Comments on this clonotype: Antigen: not known.

Study results and limitations: Several hundred rapidly expanded clones from non-depleted graft cells reportedly supplied alpha-beta T cells about two months post-transplant. Fresh T-cell production supplied most of the T-cell counts and diversity seen one year after transplant.

In germline, CDR1 is SGHNT, CDR2 YYREEE (reference sequence). The CDR3 extends over 16 amino acids. V lost 4 bases and J lost 1, with 17 bases in between. Sequencing was performed on PBMCs, mostly from graft donor cells, taken 360 days after TCRalphabeta/CD19-depleted stem cell transplant. The sequence was obtained from a male patient between 2 and 10 years old who had a stem cell transplant for acute lymphoblastic leukemia, so the T cells may come from the graft donor. The chain combines TRBV5-4 with TRBJ2-5, with a weak D call TRBD1 (6 bases). The CDR3 protein is CASSRSRGQTQETQYF. Here the CDR3 DNA reads TGTGCCAGCAGCCGAAGCCGAGGACAGACCCAAGAGACCCAGTACTTC. The whole variable domain, remainder taken from reference TRBV5-4 and TRBJ2-5, is ETGVTQSPTHLIKTRGQQVTLRCSSQSGHNTVSWYQQALGQGPQFIFQYYREEENGRGNFPPRFSGLQFPNYSSELNVNALELDDSALYLCASSRSRGQTQETQYFGPGTRLLVL.